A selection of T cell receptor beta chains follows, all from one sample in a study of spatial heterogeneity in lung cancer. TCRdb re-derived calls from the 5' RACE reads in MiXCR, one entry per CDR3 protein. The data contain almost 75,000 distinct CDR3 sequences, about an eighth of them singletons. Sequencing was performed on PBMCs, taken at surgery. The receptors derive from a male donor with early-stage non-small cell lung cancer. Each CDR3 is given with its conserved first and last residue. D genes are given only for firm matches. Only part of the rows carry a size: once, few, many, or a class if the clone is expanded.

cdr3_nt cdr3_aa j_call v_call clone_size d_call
TGCAGCGTTGTATGGGGATCCGGGGAGCTGTTTTTT CSVVWGSGELFF TRBJ2-2 TRBV29-1 - -
TGTGCCAGCAGTCCCAGACTGGACTACAATGAGCAGTTCTTC CASSPRLDYNEQFF TRBJ2-1 TRBV12-3/TRBV12-4 many -
TGCAGTGCTAGACCCGGGGTCGGCTACGAGCAGTACTTC CSARPGVGYEQYF TRBJ2-7 TRBV20-1 few -
TGTGCCAGCAGTTTAGCGGGGGCGGGTCAAGATACGCAGTATTTT CASSLAGAGQDTQYF TRBJ2-3 TRBV12-3/TRBV12-4 many -
TGTGCCAGCAGCTTCGGGACTAAGTCCTACGAGCAGTACTTC CASSFGTKSYEQYF TRBJ2-7 TRBV7-9 many TRBD2
TGTGCCAGCAGCATTACTAGCGGGACCTACAATGAGCAGTTCTTC CASSITSGTYNEQFF TRBJ2-1 TRBV7-8 many TRBD2
TGTGCCAGCAGCTTGTACACCGGACTAGCGGGAGTTTGGCAAGAGACCCAGTACTTC CASSLYTGLAGVWQETQYF TRBJ2-5 TRBV7-9 - TRBD2
TGTGCCAGCAGTGAAATCCGCTTAAATGAAAAACTGTTTTTT CASSEIRLNEKLFF TRBJ1-4 TRBV6-1 few -
TGCACCCGGGGCGGGAAGAGGAATGAGCAGTTCTTC CTRGGKRNEQFF TRBJ2-1 TRBV1 few -
TGTGCCAGCAGCCCTAGCGGGAGTAGGAACGAGCAGTACTTC CASSPSGSRNEQYF TRBJ2-7 TRBV7-2 few TRBD2
TGCGCCAGCAGCCCAGGGACTAGCGGGAATGAGCAGTTCTTC CASSPGTSGNEQFF TRBJ2-1 TRBV5-1 few TRBD2
TGTGCCACCGCTGGCCGGGAGATCGCCTACGAGCAGTACTTC CATAGREIAYEQYF TRBJ2-7 TRBV10-3 - -
TGTGCCAGCAGCATGGGACTAGCGGGAGTCGGAGAGCAGTTCTTC CASSMGLAGVGEQFF TRBJ2-1 TRBV7-8 few TRBD2
TGTGCCAGCAGTCCCTCCAGGGGAAGGACTGAAGCTTTCTTT CASSPSRGRTEAFF TRBJ1-1 TRBV27 many -
TGCAGTGCTAGAGTTGGCAGCCTCTACGAGCAGTACTTC CSARVGSLYEQYF TRBJ2-7 TRBV20-1 few -
TGTGCCAGCAGCTTACGAGGGACAGAGATCTCTGGGGCCAACGTCCTGACTTTC CASSLRGTEISGANVLTF TRBJ2-6 TRBV27 - TRBD1
TGCGCCAGCAGCCCCCACGGTAACACTGAAGCTTTCTTT CASSPHGNTEAFF TRBJ1-1 TRBV5-1 - -
TGTGCCAGCAGCCAAACCGACAGGGGCTTCGACAATGAGCAGTTCTTC CASSQTDRGFDNEQFF TRBJ2-1 TRBV4-2 many TRBD1
TGTGCCAGCAGCCAAGTGGATAGCGGGATCACAGATACGCAGTATTTT CASSQVDSGITDTQYF TRBJ2-3 TRBV3-1 medium-sized TRBD2
TGTGCCAGCCACCGGTCTTCCGGGGAGCTGTTTTTT CASHRSSGELFF TRBJ2-2 TRBV28 few -
TGCAGTGGGGGACAAGGGGAACAGGGAACAGATACGCAGTATTTT CSGGQGEQGTDTQYF TRBJ2-3 TRBV20-1 many -
TGTGCCAGCAGCTTGGTAACGGGACAGACGATTTTT CASSLVTGQTIF TRBJ2-3 TRBV5-6 - TRBD1
TGCGCCAGCAGCTTGGAGGGGAAGACTGAAGCTTTCTTT CASSLEGKTEAFF TRBJ1-1 TRBV5-1 few -
TGTGCCAGCAGCTTGAGTCACTCTGGGGCCAACGTCCTGACTTTC CASSLSHSGANVLTF TRBJ2-6 TRBV7-2 many -
TGTGCCAGCAGCCGTGCCGGGACTAAACTTTACGAGCAGTACTTC CASSRAGTKLYEQYF TRBJ2-7 TRBV14 - TRBD2
TGTGCCAGCAGCTTAGAGAGATCCAGGCCAGCTTTCTTT CASSLERSRPAFF TRBJ1-1 TRBV7-2 many -
TGCAGTGCTAGAGATCTAACTGGGATAAACACCGGGGAGCTGTTTTTT CSARDLTGINTGELFF TRBJ2-2 TRBV20-1 - -
TGTGCCAGCAGTCACTTTAGCGGGAGGGCCGGATACTACGAGCAGTACTTC CASSHFSGRAGYYEQYF TRBJ2-7 TRBV12-3/TRBV12-4 - TRBD2
TGCGCCAGCAGCTTCGGGGTCCACTCCTCCTACGAGCAGTACTTC CASSFGVHSSYEQYF TRBJ2-7 TRBV5-1 - -
TGTGCCAGCAGTTTACAGCCTAACTATGGCTACACCTTC CASSLQPNYGYTF TRBJ1-2 TRBV27 few -
TGTGCCAGCAGTTCGTCTTACTATGGTACAGGGTCTAATGAAGCTTTCTTT CASSSSYYGTGSNEAFF TRBJ1-1 TRBV27 many -
TGTGCCAGCAGCTTATTTGGAATAGATACGCAGTATTTT CASSLFGIDTQYF TRBJ2-3 TRBV5-5 - -
TGTGCCAGCTCTCCTAATCTAGCCTTCACCGGGGAGCTGTTTTTT CASSPNLAFTGELFF TRBJ2-2 TRBV18 - -
TGCAGCGTCGCCGGGACAGGGCTTTTGGGAGAGACCCAGTACTTC CSVAGTGLLGETQYF TRBJ2-5 TRBV29-1 many TRBD1
TGTGCCAGCTCACCACAGTCGTCCCCCGCGGGAATCCGGGACCCAAACTTC CASSPQSSPAGIRDPNF TRBJ1-2 TRBV18 - -
TGTGCCAGCAGTTTGTCAGGATCCGAAGGCTACACCTTC CASSLSGSEGYTF TRBJ1-2 TRBV27 few -
TGTGCCAGCAGTTTACAGGGGAACTATGGCTACACCTTC CASSLQGNYGYTF TRBJ1-2 TRBV12-3/TRBV12-4 many -
TGTGCCAGCTCCCTCGGGACAGGGGGCGCGGACACTGAAGCTTTCTTT CASSLGTGGADTEAFF TRBJ1-1 TRBV18 - TRBD1
TGTGCCAGCAGACCAGAAAACTATGGCTACACCTTC CASRPENYGYTF TRBJ1-2 TRBV6-5 few -
TGTGCCAGCAGCTTAGTAGGAAGACGGCGGGATCATGGCTACACCTTC CASSLVGRRRDHGYTF TRBJ1-2 TRBV7-2 few -
TGTGCCAGCAGCGCCACACAGGTTCCCTACGAGCAGTACTTC CASSATQVPYEQYF TRBJ2-7 TRBV9 many -
TGCAGTGCTAGCGAATCGCAGGCCCTGCAAGAGACCCAGTACTTC CSASESQALQETQYF TRBJ2-5 TRBV20-1 once -
TGTGCCAGCAGTTACTCGAGGGGCGCCGGGGAGCTGTTTTTT CASSYSRGAGELFF TRBJ2-2 TRBV6-5 once -
TGTGCCAGCCCACCCCCGGGACAACACCCAGATACGCAGTATTTT CASPPPGQHPDTQYF TRBJ2-3 TRBV28 few -
TGTGCCAGCAGCTTTAGCGGGAGCACAGATACGCAGTATTTT CASSFSGSTDTQYF TRBJ2-3 TRBV7-9 many TRBD2
TGTGCCAGCAGCTCGAAGACAGACATGAACACTGAAGCTTTCTTT CASSSKTDMNTEAFF TRBJ1-1 TRBV7-9 few -
TGTGCCAGCAGGGAGGACAGGGGCTATGGCTACACCTTC CASREDRGYGYTF TRBJ1-2 TRBV25-1 few TRBD1
TGTGCCAGCAGACTTATCGGTGAAGCTTTCTTT CASRLIGEAFF TRBJ1-1 TRBV12-3/TRBV12-4 many -
TGTGCCAGCAGCCCAAGGGACAGGGAGGGTGAAAAACTGTTTTTT CASSPRDREGEKLFF TRBJ1-4 TRBV7-9 many TRBD1
TGTGCCAGCGGCCAGGGAATCTACGAGCAGTACTTC CASGQGIYEQYF TRBJ2-7 TRBV7-2 few -
TGTGCCAGCAGTTATAACGGACAGGCAGACGAGCAGTACTTC CASSYNGQADEQYF TRBJ2-7 TRBV7-9 - TRBD1
TGTGCCAGCTCACCAGAGGGCGGGAGTGAAAAACTGTTTTTT CASSPEGGSEKLFF TRBJ1-4 TRBV18 - -
TGTGCCAGCACCCCCCAGCCCGGCGAGCAGTACTTC CASTPQPGEQYF TRBJ2-7 TRBV2 many -
TGCGCCAGCAGCCAAGATCAGCAGGGTGGGCGGTATGGCTACACCTTC CASSQDQQGGRYGYTF TRBJ1-2 TRBV4-1 - -
TGTGCCAGTACCGATAAGGCGGGGGCTGGAAGCTCCTACGAGCAGTACTTC CASTDKAGAGSSYEQYF TRBJ2-7 TRBV19 - -
TGCAGTGCTAGAGTGGGGACTAGATCCACAGATACGCAGTATTTT CSARVGTRSTDTQYF TRBJ2-3 TRBV20-1 - TRBD2
TGCGCCAGCAGCTTGAGTCTAAGCGGGATACGTGAGACCCAGTACTTC CASSLSLSGIRETQYF TRBJ2-5 TRBV5-1 many TRBD2
TGTGCCAGCAGTTACCATACCCTGCGGAAGCATTTT CASSYHTLRKHF TRBJ1-5 TRBV6-2/TRBV6-3 few -
TGTGCCAGCACCCTGGGACTTCACAATGAGCAGTTCTTC CASTLGLHNEQFF TRBJ2-1 TRBV27 - -